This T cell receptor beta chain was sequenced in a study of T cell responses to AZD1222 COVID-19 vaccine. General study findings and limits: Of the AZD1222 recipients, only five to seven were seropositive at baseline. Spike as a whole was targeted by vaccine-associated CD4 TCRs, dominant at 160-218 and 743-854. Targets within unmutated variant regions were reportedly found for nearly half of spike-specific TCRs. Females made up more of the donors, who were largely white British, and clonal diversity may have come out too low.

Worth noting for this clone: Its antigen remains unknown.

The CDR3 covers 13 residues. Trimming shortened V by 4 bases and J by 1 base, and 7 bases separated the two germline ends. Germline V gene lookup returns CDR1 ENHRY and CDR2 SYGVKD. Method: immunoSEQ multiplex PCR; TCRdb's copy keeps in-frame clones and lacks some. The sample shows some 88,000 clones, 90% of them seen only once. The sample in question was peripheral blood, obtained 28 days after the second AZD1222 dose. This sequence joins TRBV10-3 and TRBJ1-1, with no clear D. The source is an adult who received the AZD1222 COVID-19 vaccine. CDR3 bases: TGTGCCATCAGTGTGCAACAGAACACTGAAGCTTTCTTT. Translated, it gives CAISVQQNTEAFF.